Each of the 26 T cell receptor beta chains below was sequenced from the same sample in a study of response to subunit inactivated influenza vaccine listed by TCRdb under 2018. The library was obtained by RT-PCR. The run used an Illumina HiSeq 2500. The public reads were reprocessed in TCRdb via fastp at Q25 and MiXCR, keeping in-frame beta chains. Rows with a matching CDR3 protein are joined into one entry that keeps the most common DNA and genes. The sample has more than 450,000 distinct CDR3 sequences on record, about 8% of them singletons. 10% to 15% of the sample is in the top ten clones. Material: PBMCs from blood, obtained about 23 months after vaccination. The receptors were gathered from a man aged 50 to 69 who received an inactivated influenza vaccine. Donor details come from another sample of the same person, matched by shared clones.

V is TRBV19 and J is TRBJ2-1; D not resolved. Germline values: CDR1 LNHDA, CDR2 SQIVND (reference sequence). V dropped 6 bases and J dropped 3 bases, with 9 bases sitting between them. The CDR3 sequence is 13 residues long. CDR3 in amino acids: CASSTDGYNEQFF. The CDR3, as DNA: TGTGCCAGTAGCACGGACGGCTACAATGAGCAGTTCTTC.

This chain uses TRBV29-1 with TRBJ1-6, with 9 bases lining up with TRBD1. V was clipped by 5 bases and J by 7 bases; unmatched bases: 6. CDR3 length: 14 residues. CDR1 is SQVTM, CDR2 ANQGSEA, per germline. The CDR3 coding sequence is TGCAGCGTTTCCACTGGACAGGGGAATTCACCCCTCCACTTT. Amino acid sequence: CSVSTGQGNSPLHF.

This clonotype was observed a few times. CDR3 in amino acids: CASSQGRANEKLFF. The CDR3 DNA follows: TGTGCCAGCAGCCAAGGGCGAGCAAATGAAAAACTGTTTTTT. The chain is built from TRBV4-2 and TRBJ1-4; D gene unclear. V was pared by 1 base and J by 5 bases, with 8 bases between. The germline V gene has CDR1 LGHNA and CDR2 YNFKEQ. The CDR3 is made up of 14 amino acids.

The chain combines TRBV7-8 with TRBJ2-2, with 9 positions matching TRBD2. The V gene's germline CDR1 is SGHVS and CDR2 FQNEAQ. This CDR3 is 15 amino acids long. Germline trimming cut 6 bases from V and 1 base from J; bases unmatched to any gene: 3. This chain's CDR3 is CASSPRGGNTGELFF. CDR3 nucleotide sequence: TGTGCCAGCAGTCCGCGGGGGGGGAACACCGGGGAGCTGTTTTTT.

The chain has TRBV9 and TRBJ2-1; D is possibly TRBD2 (6 bases). The CDR3 runs to 16 residues. Germline CDR1 is SGDLS and CDR2 is YYNGEE. Trimming shortened V by 0 bases and J by 4 bases, and 14 bases separated the two germline ends. CDR3 amino acids: CASSVGGGVRYNEQFF. CDR3 nucleotide sequence: TGTGCCAGCAGCGTAGGAGGAGGGGTCCGTTACAATGAGCAGTTCTTC.

This clonotype was detected a few times. The CDR3 spells CSAGIAKNIQYF. CDR3 DNA: TGCAGTGCCGGAATAGCCAAAAACATTCAGTACTTC. V is TRBV20-1 and J is TRBJ2-4, with D uncertain. This CDR3 is built from 12 residues. The V gene lost 6 bases and the J gene lost 0 bases, with 6 bases spanning the gap. Germline CDR1 is DFQATT and CDR2 is SNEGSKA (reference sequence).

This clonotype was observed at least ten times. This sequence joins TRBV24-1 and TRBJ1-1; no reliable D call. Germline assignment: CDR1 KGHDR and CDR2 SFDVKD. This CDR3 is 14 amino acids long. V shed 5 bases and J shed 6 bases, with 15 bases lying between them. The DNA of the CDR3 is TGTGCCACCAGTGTGATTCCCCTAGGACCTGAAGCTTTCTTT. Encoded protein: CATSVIPLGPEAFF.

The chain links TRBV5-5 to TRBJ1-2; a possible D gene is TRBD1 (5 bases). There are 14 residues in the CDR3. Trimming shortened V by 0 bases and J by 4 bases, and 10 bases separated the two germline ends. From germline, CDR1 is SGHKS and CDR2 YYEKEE (reference sequence). Here the CDR3 DNA reads TGTGCCAGCAGCTTGGACCTGGGGGGCTATGGCTACACCTTC. Translated: CASSLDLGGYGYTF.

In the case of this clonotype: A read error is possible here, since a much larger clone lies one base away. The rearrangement links TRBV28 to TRBJ2-2; tentative D call: TRBD1 (5 bases). The CDR3 length is 15 residues. Between the trimmed V and J ends, which lost 6 bases and 5 bases, there was a span of 16 bases. CDR1 is MDHEN, CDR2 SYDVKM, per germline. The CDR3 DNA is TGTGCCAGCAGCAGGGTGACAGACCAAACCGGGGAGCTGTTTTTT. Translated: CASSRVTDQTGELFF. Full variable domain (remainder filled in from reference TRBV28 and TRBJ2-2): DVKVTQSSRYLVKRTGEKVFLECVQDMDHENMFWYRQDPGLGLRLIYFSYDVKMKEKGDIPEGYSVSREKKERFSLILESASTNQTSMYLCASSRVTDQTGELFFGEGSRLTVL.

The chain combines TRBV7-8 with TRBJ1-5, with D unclear. The CDR3 spans 16 residues. Trimming took 4 bases from V and 2 from J, leaving 15 bases between them. Germline V lookup: CDR1 SGHVS, CDR2 FQNEAQ. The CDR3 sequence is CASSSRAQSGNQPQHF. Here the CDR3 DNA reads TGTGCCAGCAGCTCCCGGGCCCAAAGTGGCAATCAGCCCCAGCATTTT.

This clonotype showed up many times. This rearrangement joins TRBV5-1 to TRBJ1-4; TRBD1 aligns across 8 bases. The CDR3 totals 16 residues. Germline V gene data show CDR1 as SGHRS and CDR2 as YFSETQ. The junction had 8 bases not matched to a gene; V was cut back by 0 bases and J by 7 bases. In DNA form, the CDR3 reads TGCGCCAGCAGCTTGGGACAGGGGATGCGTGGTGAAAAACTGTTTTTT. Its translation: CASSLGQGMRGEKLFF.

The chain has TRBV21-1 and TRBJ2-7; the tabulated D call, TRBD2, remains unverified against the DNA. TRBV21-1 is flagged as a pseudogene. CDR3 size: 15 residues. In nucleotides, the CDR3 is TGTGCCAGCAGCAAACCCTCCCGTCAGCTCTACGAGCAGTACTTC. Translating it yields CASSKPSRQLYEQYF.

This clonotype turned up a few times. This sequence joins TRBV12-3 or TRBV12-4 and TRBJ2-7; no clear D gene. Trimming removed 1 base from V and 0 bases from J, with 13 bases in between. This CDR3 has 16 residues. The DNA for the CDR3 is TGTGCCAGCAGTTTAGGAGGCGGCCCTATCTCCTACGAGCAGTACTTC. It codes for CASSLGGGPISYEQYF.

V gene TRBV24-1 combines with J gene TRBJ2-2, with D perhaps matching TRBD2 (6 bases). The germline V and J ends were trimmed by 1 base and 3 bases, with 11 bases remaining between them. The CDR3 is 16 amino acids. Germline V lookup: CDR1 KGHDR, CDR2 SFDVKD. The CDR3 loop reads CATSDLTEGHTGELFF. CDR3 nucleotides: TGTGCCACCAGTGATTTAACGGAGGGCCACACCGGGGAGCTGTTTTTT.

V gene TRBV5-5 combines with J gene TRBJ1-2; TRBD1 is a possible D gene (5 bases). V lost 7 bases, J lost 4 bases, and 14 bases lay in between. Germline CDR1 is SGHKS and CDR2 is YYEKEE (reference sequence). This CDR3 has 13 residues. The CDR3 region is CASSRDVSYGYTF. DNA of the CDR3: TGTGCCAGCTCCCGGGACGTCTCCTATGGCTACACCTTC.

The chain carries TRBV7-9 and TRBJ1-5, with D unclear. CDR1 is SEHNR and CDR2 is FQNEAQ in the germline V gene (reference sequence). The CDR3 totals 16 residues. V was shortened by 4 bases and J by 1 base, with 14 bases between the two germline ends. The CDR3 loop reads CASSSSDRGSNQPQHF. The CDR3 DNA is TGTGCCAGCAGCTCATCCGATAGAGGGAGCAATCAGCCCCAGCATTTT.

In its sample, this clonotype was seen many times. The chain combines TRBV15 with TRBJ2-1; 11 bases match TRBD2. Germline-derived CDR1 and CDR2 are LNHNV and YYDKDF (reference sequence). This CDR3 has 17 residues. The trim removed 3 bases at V and 8 bases at J, leaving 12 bases unmatched. The CDR3 DNA sequence: TGTGCCACCAGCAGCCTTCATCTAGCGGGGGGTCCGGATGAGCAGTTCTTC. Translated, it gives CATSSLHLAGGPDEQFF.

In this sample, this clonotype turned up a few times. The V call is TRBV12-3 or TRBV12-4, the J call TRBJ1-5, with TRBD1 identical over 9 bases. The V and J ends lost 7 bases and 2 bases, in that order; junction bases with no gene match: 3. This CDR3 region has 14 residues. The chain's CDR3 is CASNRGLGNQPQHF. The CDR3 coding sequence is TGTGCCAGCAACAGGGGGCTAGGCAATCAGCCCCAGCATTTT.

This clonotype was counted ten times or more. The J gene is TRBJ2-5, the V gene TRBV7-2, with TRBD2 identical over 11 bases. In germline, CDR1 is SGHTA, CDR2 FQGNSA. The length of the CDR3 is 15 residues. The junction had 5 bases not matched to a gene; V was cut back by 5 bases and J by 3 bases. The CDR3 DNA follows: TGTGCCAGCAGCCCAACTAGCGGGGGTGAAGAGACCCAGTACTTC. Amino acid sequence: CASSPTSGGEETQYF.

Comment on this clonotype: This clone may be a read error of a much larger clone one base away. The J gene is TRBJ2-3, the V gene TRBV29-1; no definite D call. This CDR3 has 10 amino acids. Germline lookup yields CDR1 SQVTM and CDR2 ANQGSEA. V lost 6 bases, J lost 2 bases, and 3 bases lay in between. The CDR3 DNA follows: TGCAGCGTGACCACAGATACGCAGTATTTT. It codes for CSVTTDTQYF.

This clonotype was seen ten or more times. V and J are TRBV20-1 and TRBJ2-5; TRBD2 aligns across 12 bases. Unmatched junction bases numbered 2, after V lost 7 bases and J lost 2 bases. This CDR3 is 13 amino acids long. In germline, CDR1 is DFQATT, CDR2 SNEGSKA (reference sequence). The CDR3 coding sequence is TGCAGTGGGACTAGCGGGGTACAAGAGACCCAGTACTTC. Translation: CSGTSGVQETQYF.

The rearrangement uses TRBV7-9 and TRBJ2-5, with no clear D. CDR1 and CDR2 (germline): SEHNR, FQNEAQ (reference sequence). This CDR3 has 12 amino acids. V lost 5 bases and J 5 bases, leaving 9 bases between the germline ends. As DNA, the CDR3 is TGTGCCAGCAGCGACGACGGGGAGACCCAGTACTTC. Its translation: CASSDDGETQYF.

V usage is TRBV4-2 and J usage is TRBJ2-5; 15 bases fit TRBD2. Germline loops: CDR1 LGHNA, CDR2 YNFKEQ. J lost 5 bases, V lost 1 base, and 14 bases had no gene match. There are 20 residues in the CDR3. Here the CDR3 reads CASSQGRGTSGGSPPETQYF. In DNA, the CDR3 is TGTGCCAGCAGCCAAGGAAGAGGGACTAGCGGGGGGAGTCCCCCTGAGACCCAGTACTTC.

V gene TRBV28 combines with J gene TRBJ2-1; TRBD2 aligns across 10 bases. CDR1 is MDHEN and CDR2 is SYDVKM in the germline V gene. The V segment lost 6 bases and the J segment 9 bases; nucleotides outside the gene matches: 14. The CDR3 length is 16 residues. The CDR3 sequence: CASRGTSDKDHGEQFF. CDR3 DNA sequence: TGTGCCAGCAGAGGGACTAGCGACAAAGACCACGGTGAGCAGTTCTTC.

A few counts support this clonotype. The V and J genes are TRBV19 and TRBJ1-1, with D unclear. This CDR3 comprises 13 residues. CDR1 is LNHDA and CDR2 is SQIVND in the germline V gene (reference sequence). The germline V and J ends were trimmed by 7 bases and 0 bases, with 9 bases remaining between them. The CDR3 nucleotides read TGTGCCAGTAAAGCACTCATGAACACTGAAGCTTTCTTT. Its protein is CASKALMNTEAFF. The full variable domain, in which reference TRBV19 and TRBJ1-1 provide the parts outside the CDR3, is DGGITQSPKYLFRKEGQNVTLSCEQNLNHDAMYWYRQDPGQGLRLIYYSQIVNDFQKGDIAEGYSVSREKKESFPLTVTSAQKNPTAFYLCASKALMNTEAFFGQGTRLTVV.

This clonotype was counted a few times. The chain recombines TRBV5-1 with TRBJ2-7; the match to TRBD1 covers 9 bases. This CDR3 comprises 13 residues. V was pared by 5 bases and J by 7 bases, with 7 bases of the junction left unmatched. Per germline, CDR1 SGHRS and CDR2 YFSETQ. The CDR3 protein is CASRGQGSGEQYF. The CDR3 nucleotides are TGCGCCAGCAGAGGACAGGGGAGTGGGGAGCAGTACTTC.